The 30 T cell receptor beta chains below all came from one sample that was sequenced in a study of blood T cell repertoires in COVID-19. Clones were sequenced by immunoSEQ multiplex PCR, and TCRdb holds only the in-frame ones, with some missing. The repertoire holds around 97,000 clones, with over 75% as singletons. The sample consisted of peripheral blood. The receptors stem from a human donor in a cohort sampled during active or convalescent COVID-19.

This chain uses TRBV28 with TRBJ2-1, with 10 bases that match TRBD2. Germline V gene lookup returns CDR1 MDHEN and CDR2 SYDVKM. CDR3 length: 17 residues. The J segment lost 6 bases and the V segment lost 1 base, leaving 9 bases of the junction unmatched. CDR3: CASSLSLLAGVANEQFF. DNA of the CDR3: TGTGCCAGCAGTTTATCCCTCCTAGCGGGGGTGGCCAATGAGCAGTTCTTC.

V and J are TRBV5-8 and TRBJ2-6; 8 nucleotides agree with TRBD2. CDR1 is SGHTS, CDR2 YDEGEE, per germline. This CDR3 comprises 16 residues. Trimming took 4 bases from V and 1 from J; bases not matched to a gene: 4. The CDR3 nucleotides read TGTGCCAGCAGCCGGGGGGGTAAATCTGGGGCCAACGTCCTGACTTTC. This translates into CASSRGGKSGANVLTF.

This chain uses TRBV4-3 with TRBJ2-7; tentatively, D is TRBD1 (6 bases). This CDR3 is 16 amino acids long. In germline, CDR1 is LGHNA, CDR2 YSLEER. V was clipped by 0 bases and J by 1 base, with 13 bases between them. In DNA form, the CDR3 reads TGCGCCAGCAGCCAAGACTGGACAGTCGGATCCTACGAGCAGTACTTC. Protein sequence: CASSQDWTVGSYEQYF.

The chain is built from TRBV4-1 and TRBJ1-5, with TRBD1 identical over 9 bases. From germline, CDR1 is MGHRA and CDR2 YSYEKL. J gave up 5 bases and V 1 base, and 9 bases lay outside the gene matches. The CDR3 runs 17 residues. DNA for the CDR3: TGCGCCAGCAGCCAAGGGGGTCGTACAGGGGGCTATCAGCCCCAGCATTTT. Protein sequence: CASSQGGRTGGYQPQHF.

The V gene is TRBV11-3, the J gene TRBJ2-3; 8 positions match TRBD2. The CDR3 runs 18 residues. V shed 1 base, J shed 1 base, and the junction held 10 bases outside the gene matches. Germline CDR1 is SGHNT and CDR2 is YENEEA. CDR3 protein: CASSLGAGALLGTDTQYF. The CDR3 DNA reads as TGTGCCAGCAGCTTAGGAGCGGGGGCCCTACTTGGCACAGATACGCAGTATTTT.

This chain connects TRBV5-1 to TRBJ1-2, with D perhaps matching TRBD1 (5 bases). The CDR3 consists of 15 residues. Germline CDR1 reads SGHRS; CDR2 reads YFSETQ. Trimming took 0 bases from V and 3 from J, leaving 12 bases between them. The DNA for the CDR3 is TGCGCCAGCAGCTTGGCGGGGGAGGCCTACTATGGCTACACCTTC. This codes for CASSLAGEAYYGYTF. Full variable domain (rest looked up from reference TRBV5-1 and TRBJ1-2): KAGVTQTPRYLIKTRGQQVTLSCSPISGHRSVSWYQQTPGQGLQFLFEYFSETQRNKGNFPGRFSGRQFSNSRSEMNVSTLELGDSALYLCASSLAGEAYYGYTFGSGTRLTVV.

The chain carries TRBV10-3 and TRBJ2-7, with D possibly being TRBD2 (5 bases). This CDR3 is built from 13 residues. Germline V gene lookup returns CDR1 ENHRY and CDR2 SYGVKD. Trimming removed 4 bases from V and 3 bases from J, with 10 bases in between. The CDR3 loop reads CAISVEGFYEQYF. The CDR3 coding sequence is TGTGCCATCAGTGTAGAGGGATTCTACGAGCAGTACTTC.

This rearrangement joins TRBV29-1 to TRBJ1-2, with 11 bases aligning to TRBD1. The CDR3 loop spans 13 amino acids. Germline-derived CDR1 and CDR2 are SQVTM and ANQGSEA. With V trimmed by 7 bases and J by 2 bases, 3 bases remained unmatched. This CDR3 reads CSGDRGGNYGYTF. The CDR3 DNA reads TGCAGCGGGGACAGGGGGGGAAACTATGGCTACACCTTC.

There are many counts of this clone. The V call is TRBV2, the J call TRBJ1-1, with 8 bases lining up with TRBD1. The CDR3 has 13 residues. The V gene end was trimmed by 7 bases and the J gene end by 7 bases; junction bases not matched to a gene: 8. Germline lookup yields CDR1 SNHLY and CDR2 FYNNEI. CDR3 sequence reads: CASTPDRANEAFF. The CDR3 nucleotides are TGTGCCAGCACCCCGGACAGGGCCAATGAAGCTTTCTTT.

This rearrangement joins TRBV12-3 or TRBV12-4 to TRBJ1-5; TRBD1 matches at 8 bases. The CDR3 runs 13 residues. Trimming cost V 6 bases and J 8 bases; bases outside gene matches: 6. The CDR3 DNA follows: TGTGCCAGCAGGCGGACAGGGATGGAGCCCCAGCATTTT. As protein: CASRRTGMEPQHF.

The chain employs TRBV5-1 and TRBJ1-5; TRBD1 aligns across 10 bases. CDR3 length: 16 residues. The J segment lost 4 bases and the V segment lost 0 bases, leaving 4 bases of the junction unmatched. Germline V gene sequence: CDR1 SGHRS, CDR2 YFSETQ. The CDR3 reads CASSLGDRGGNQPQHF. Written as DNA, the CDR3 is TGCGCCAGCAGCTTGGGGGACAGGGGAGGAAATCAGCCCCAGCATTTT.

This rearrangement joins TRBV18 to TRBJ1-2; D possibly corresponds to TRBD1 (5 bases). The CDR3 totals 12 residues. Germline CDR1 KGHSH, CDR2 LQKENI. V lost 3 bases and J lost 4, with 6 bases in between. CDR3 nucleotides: TGTGCCAGCTCACCCGACAGCTATGGCTACACCTTC. This encodes CASSPDSYGYTF.

This clone was seen more than once but under ten times. This rearrangement joins TRBV11-3 to TRBJ2-2; D gene unclear. Germline values: CDR1 SGHNT, CDR2 YENEEA. Between the trimmed V and J ends, which lost 1 base and 0 bases, there was a span of 9 bases. This CDR3 is built from 16 residues. The chain's CDR3 is CASSLVVFANTGELFF. The CDR3 region has the DNA TGTGCCAGCAGCTTAGTAGTTTTCGCGAACACCGGGGAGCTGTTTTTT.

The chain uses TRBV3-1 (or the pseudogene TRBV3-2) and TRBJ2-7, with a tentative D call TRBD2 (5 bases). V was pared by 0 bases and J by 7 bases, with 10 bases between. The V gene's germline CDR1 is LGHDT and CDR2 YNNKEL (reference sequence). The CDR3 runs to 13 residues. The CDR3 sequence is CASSQDARREQYF. The CDR3, as DNA: TGTGCCAGCAGCCAAGACGCCAGGAGGGAGCAGTACTTC.

V gene TRBV2 combines with J gene TRBJ1-2, with D tentatively TRBD1 (5 bases). Germline CDR1 is SNHLY and CDR2 is FYNNEI. This CDR3 has 13 amino acids. Trimming shortened V by 3 bases and J by 7 bases, and 12 bases separated the two germline ends. Here the CDR3 reads CASSDQGPSGYTF. CDR3 in DNA: TGTGCCAGCAGTGACCAGGGCCCCTCTGGCTACACCTTC.

This chain links TRBV6-2 or TRBV6-3 with TRBJ2-1; 9 nucleotides agree with TRBD2. The CDR3 has 15 residues. After removal of 5 bases from V and 5 bases from J, the junction contained 7 bases not matched to a gene. Germline CDR1 and CDR2: MNHEY and SVGEGT. For the CDR3, the DNA is TGTGCCAGCAGTCGGCTAGCGGGGCGCAACAATGAGCAGTTCTTC. Protein product: CASSRLAGRNNEQFF.

CDR3: CASSPGQALNYGYTF. The CDR3 coding sequence is TGTGCCAGCAGCCCCGGACAGGCCCTAAACTATGGCTACACCTTC. The chain has TRBV7-9 and TRBJ1-2, with TRBD1 identical over 7 bases. Per the germline V gene, CDR1 is SEHNR and CDR2 is FQNEAQ (reference sequence). This CDR3 is built from 15 residues. With V trimmed by 5 bases and J by 2 bases, 8 bases remained unmatched.

The V call is TRBV18, the J call TRBJ1-1; a possible D gene is TRBD1 (6 bases). In germline, CDR1 is KGHSH, CDR2 LQKENI. The CDR3 runs 15 residues. Trimming removed 1 base from V and 1 base from J, with 10 bases in between. CDR3 loop: CASSPLGTKNTEAFF. CDR3 coding DNA: TGTGCCAGCTCACCACTTGGGACAAAGAACACTGAAGCTTTCTTT.

This clone was recorded only once. The genes are TRBV28 and TRBJ2-1; weak D call: TRBD2 (6 bases). The V end was cut by 8 bases, the J end by 2 bases, with 7 bases between. The V gene's germline CDR1 is MDHEN and CDR2 SYDVKM. The CDR3 extends over 12 amino acids. CDR3 nucleotide sequence: TGTGCCAGCCGCGGGGCCTACAATGAGCAGTTCTTC. This sequence encodes CASRGAYNEQFF.

The chain joins TRBV2 to TRBJ2-3, with 7 bases identical to TRBD2. CDR3 size: 14 residues. V shed 3 bases and J 7 bases; nucleotides not matched to a gene: 7. In germline, CDR1 is SNHLY, CDR2 FYNNEI. This chain's CDR3 is CASSEGLSLNTQYF. The CDR3 DNA sequence: TGTGCCAGCAGTGAGGGACTATCCCTTAATACGCAGTATTTT.

The CDR3 bases are TGTGCCAGCAGGCTGGGGACAGTCACGGCCCAGTACTTC. Translated, it gives CASRLGTVTAQYF. This chain connects TRBV6-5 to TRBJ2-5, with 7 nucleotides matching TRBD1. Trimming took 6 bases from V and 9 from J; bases not matched to a gene: 10. The CDR3 runs 13 residues. CDR1 MNHEY and CDR2 SVGAGI come from the germline V gene.

V is TRBV5-1 and J is TRBJ2-7; weak D call: TRBD1 (5 bases). Per germline, CDR1 SGHRS and CDR2 YFSETQ. The CDR3 totals 14 residues. V lost 4 bases to trimming and J lost 2 bases, with 13 bases between them. The CDR3 loop reads CASSPDSGAYEQYF. CDR3 DNA: TGCGCCAGCAGCCCCGACAGTGGGGCCTACGAGCAGTACTTC. The full variable domain, completed using reference TRBV5-1 and TRBJ2-7, is KAGVTQTPRYLIKTRGQQVTLSCSPISGHRSVSWYQQTPGQGLQFLFEYFSETQRNKGNFPGRFSGRQFSNSRSEMNVSTLELGDSALYLCASSPDSGAYEQYFGPGTRLTVT.

This clone has just one count. The chain employs TRBV6-5 and TRBJ1-2; no clear D. CDR3 length equals 13 residues. V was cut by 2 bases and J by 7 bases, with 11 bases left in between. Germline-derived CDR1 and CDR2 are MNHEY and SVGAGI. The CDR3 DNA reads as TGTGCCAGCAGTTACCCCGGATCAGGTGGCTACACCTTC. It translates to CASSYPGSGGYTF.

The gene calls are TRBV29-1 and TRBJ1-1; 8 bases map to TRBD1. Germline CDR1 is SQVTM and CDR2 is ANQGSEA. The V segment lost 3 bases and the J segment 0 bases; nucleotides outside the gene matches: 3. This CDR3 is 14 amino acids long. CDR3 in amino acids: CSVDHRGMNTEAFF. For the CDR3, the DNA is TGCAGCGTTGATCACAGGGGGATGAACACTGAAGCTTTCTTT.

The chain couples TRBV7-3 to TRBJ2-3, with TRBD1 identical over 8 bases. CDR1 is SGHTA and CDR2 is FQGTGA in the germline V gene. The J segment lost 5 bases and the V segment lost 4 bases, leaving 8 bases of the junction unmatched. CDR3 length equals 15 residues. CDR3 sequence reads: CASSSPGQAEDTQYF. For the CDR3, the DNA is TGTGCCAGCAGCTCACCGGGACAGGCTGAAGATACGCAGTATTTT.

The chain is built from TRBV5-1 and TRBJ2-3, with D unclear. Per germline, CDR1 SGHRS and CDR2 YFSETQ. The CDR3 is made up of 15 amino acids. V lost 4 bases and J 0 bases, leaving 12 bases between the germline ends. CDR3 sequence reads: CASSPHRSSTDTQYF. CDR3 coding DNA: TGCGCCAGCAGCCCGCACAGATCGAGCACAGATACGCAGTATTTT.

In DNA, the CDR3 is TGCAGCGTTGATGGACTAGCGGGGGGAGGTACCGGGGAGCTGTTTTTT. It codes for CSVDGLAGGGTGELFF. The V and J genes are TRBV29-1 and TRBJ2-2; TRBD2 aligns across 14 bases. The CDR3 has 16 residues. The junction had 5 bases not matched to a gene; V was cut back by 3 bases and J by 5 bases. Germline CDR1 and CDR2: SQVTM and ANQGSEA.

The gene calls are TRBV7-9 and TRBJ1-4; 7 bases line up with TRBD1. The J segment lost 4 bases and the V segment lost 4 bases, leaving 9 bases of the junction unmatched. This CDR3 has 16 residues. Per germline, CDR1 SEHNR and CDR2 FQNEAQ (reference sequence). The CDR3 nucleotides read TGTGCCAGCAGCTCGTTGACAGGGCCCGTTAATGAAAAACTGTTTTTT. This gives the protein CASSSLTGPVNEKLFF.

The genes are TRBV7-8 and TRBJ1-5; no firm D call. Germline CDR1 is SGHVS and CDR2 is FQNEAQ. V was pared by 1 base and J by 3 bases, with 10 bases between. CDR3 size: 15 residues. CDR3 amino acids: CASSLVSGINQPQHF. DNA for the CDR3: TGTGCCAGCAGCTTAGTGTCGGGAATCAATCAGCCCCAGCATTTT.

The CDR3 region is CASSLTGGSNTEAFF. The CDR3 DNA reads as TGTGCCAGCAGCTTGACCGGGGGGTCGAACACTGAAGCTTTCTTT. The chain couples TRBV7-9 to TRBJ1-1, with a weak D call TRBD1 (5 bases). There are 15 residues in the CDR3. V gave up 3 bases and J gave up 1 base, with 12 bases separating them. Per germline, CDR1 SEHNR and CDR2 FQNEAQ (reference sequence).